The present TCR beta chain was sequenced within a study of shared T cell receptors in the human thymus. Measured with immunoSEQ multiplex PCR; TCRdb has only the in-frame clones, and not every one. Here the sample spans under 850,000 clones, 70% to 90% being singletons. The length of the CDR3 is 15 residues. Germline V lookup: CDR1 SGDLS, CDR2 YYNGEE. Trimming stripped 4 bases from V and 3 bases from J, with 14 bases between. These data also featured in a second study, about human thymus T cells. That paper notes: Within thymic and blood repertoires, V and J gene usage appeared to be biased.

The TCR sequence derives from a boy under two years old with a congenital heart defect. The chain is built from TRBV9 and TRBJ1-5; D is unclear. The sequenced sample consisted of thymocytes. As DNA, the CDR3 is TGTGCCAGCAGCATACTGCAGGATCCCAATCAGCCCCAGCATTTT. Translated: CASSILQDPNQPQHF.